This T cell receptor beta chain was profiled in a study of blood T cell repertoires in COVID-19. Study at large: Both acute and convalescent COVID-19 samples were obtained from the United States, Italy and Spain. T cells, B-cell-depleted T cells, or PBMCs provided the cDNA or gDNA that served as material.

Losses at the gene ends were 4 bases for V and 4 bases for J; bases not matched to a gene: 5. The CDR3 extends over 14 amino acids. Germline V lookup: CDR1 KGHSY, CDR2 FQNENV. Per the original methods: The assay estimated nucleated cells by amplifying reference gene primers. TCRdb's copy holds only in-frame clones and misses some; the assay was immunoSEQ multiplex PCR. V and J calls and clone size are as listed in that table; D and trimming were resolved from the DNA. This sample has about 83,000 clones; around 80% occur once, and the top ten carry around 19%. The specimen was peripheral blood. The sequence derives from a woman of 80 years or more with active or convalescent COVID-19. This chain links TRBV16 with TRBJ1-2; 8 nucleotides align to TRBD1. The CDR3 region is CASSPAGQVYGYTF. CDR3 DNA: TGTGCCAGCAGCCCGGCGGGACAGGTCTATGGCTACACCTTC.